This paragraph covers one TCR beta chain sequence. Its specificity is unknown. The CDR3 has 15 amino acids. Repertoires were generated with immunoSEQ multiplex PCR, while TCRdb's copy carries only in-frame clones and drops some. The sample comprises some 900,000 clones, 70% to 85% of which are singletons, and 1.5% rests with the top ten. This sample was taken from a study of shared clonotypes between healthy human individuals. Study results and caveats: Incompleteness in sorted-subset sequencing, despite large depth, was shown by rarefaction. Among donors, the sharing of clonotypes was expected to be influenced by sequencing depth.

Sequencing was done on a sample of memory CD4+ T cells sorted from blood. Subset: CD45RA-negative fraction. This rearrangement joins TRBV21-1 to TRBJ2-7; TRBD1, the table's D call, was not compared with the DNA. TRBV21-1 is a documented pseudogene. The TCR was taken from a man aged 18 to 35 in good health. The CDR3 sequence: CASSKDPGPTYEQYF. The CDR3 DNA follows: TGTGCCAGCAGCAAAGACCCAGGGCCTACCTACGAGCAGTACTTC.